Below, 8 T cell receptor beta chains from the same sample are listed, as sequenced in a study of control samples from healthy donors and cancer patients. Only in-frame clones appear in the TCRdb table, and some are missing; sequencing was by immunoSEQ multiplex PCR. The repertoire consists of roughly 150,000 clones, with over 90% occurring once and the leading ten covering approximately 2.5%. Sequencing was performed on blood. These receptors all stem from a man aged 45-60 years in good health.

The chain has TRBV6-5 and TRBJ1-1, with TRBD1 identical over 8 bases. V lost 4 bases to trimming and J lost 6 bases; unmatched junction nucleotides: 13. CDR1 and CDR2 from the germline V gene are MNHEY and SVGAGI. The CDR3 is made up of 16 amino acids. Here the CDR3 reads CASSSGRQGAGAEAFF. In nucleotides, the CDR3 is TGTGCCAGCAGTTCCGGCCGTCAGGGGGCGGGGGCTGAAGCTTTCTTT.

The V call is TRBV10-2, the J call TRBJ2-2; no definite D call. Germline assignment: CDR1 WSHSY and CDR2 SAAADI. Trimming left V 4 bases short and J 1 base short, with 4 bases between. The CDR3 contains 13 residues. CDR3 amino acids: CASSVGNTGELFF. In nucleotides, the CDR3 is TGCGCCAGCAGTGTAGGGAACACCGGGGAGCTGTTTTTT.

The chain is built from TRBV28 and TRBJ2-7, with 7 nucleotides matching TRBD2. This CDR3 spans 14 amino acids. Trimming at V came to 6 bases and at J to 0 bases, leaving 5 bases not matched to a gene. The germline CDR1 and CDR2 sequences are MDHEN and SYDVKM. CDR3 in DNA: TGTGCCAGCAGCCGATGGACTAGCTCCTACGAGCAGTACTTC. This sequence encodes CASSRWTSSYEQYF. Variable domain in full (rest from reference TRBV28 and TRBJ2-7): DVKVTQSSRYLVKRTGEKVFLECVQDMDHENMFWYRQDPGLGLRLIYFSYDVKMKEKGDIPEGYSVSREKKERFSLILESASTNQTSMYLCASSRWTSSYEQYFGPGTRLTVT.

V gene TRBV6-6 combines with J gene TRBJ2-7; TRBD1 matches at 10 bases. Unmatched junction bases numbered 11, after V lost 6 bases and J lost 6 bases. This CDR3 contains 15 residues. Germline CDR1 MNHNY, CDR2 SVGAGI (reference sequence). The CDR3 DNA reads TGTGCCAGCAGACCTCCCGGGACAGGGGTGTCCGAGCAGTACTTC. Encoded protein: CASRPPGTGVSEQYF.

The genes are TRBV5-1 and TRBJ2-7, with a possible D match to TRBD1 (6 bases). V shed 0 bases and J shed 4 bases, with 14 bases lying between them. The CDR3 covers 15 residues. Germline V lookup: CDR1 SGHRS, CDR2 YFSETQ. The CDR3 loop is CASSLEQGTPYEQYF. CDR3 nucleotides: TGCGCCAGCAGCTTGGAACAGGGAACCCCTTACGAGCAGTACTTC.

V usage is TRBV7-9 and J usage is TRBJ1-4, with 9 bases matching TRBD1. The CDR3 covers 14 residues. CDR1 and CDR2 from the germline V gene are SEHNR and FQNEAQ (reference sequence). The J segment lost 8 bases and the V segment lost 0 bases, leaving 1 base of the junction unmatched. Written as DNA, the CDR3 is TGTGCCAGCAGCTTAGCGACAGGGGGGGAAAAACTGTTTTTT. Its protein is CASSLATGGEKLFF.

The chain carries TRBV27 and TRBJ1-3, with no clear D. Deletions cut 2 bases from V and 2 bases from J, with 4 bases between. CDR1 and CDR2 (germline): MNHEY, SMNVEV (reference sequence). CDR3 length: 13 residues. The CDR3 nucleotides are TGTGCCAGCAGTTTAGGGGCTGGAAACACCATATATTTT. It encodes CASSLGAGNTIYF.

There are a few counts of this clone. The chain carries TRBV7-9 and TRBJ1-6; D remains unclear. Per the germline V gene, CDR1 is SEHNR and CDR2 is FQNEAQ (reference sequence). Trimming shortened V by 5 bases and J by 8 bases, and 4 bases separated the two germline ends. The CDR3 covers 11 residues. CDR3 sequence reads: CASSLDSPLHF. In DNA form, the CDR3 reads TGTGCCAGCAGCCTCGATTCACCCCTCCACTTT.